These 18 T cell receptor beta chains were sequenced from one sample in a study of cytomegalovirus exposure and HLA in healthy donors. PCR employed 60 Vbeta and 13 Jbeta primers. Profiling relied on immunoSEQ multiplex PCR, and the TCRdb table lists in-frame clones only, not all of them. The repertoire holds approximately 37,000 clones, with less than 85% as singletons. The source material was PBMCs. The receptors derive from a young woman in good health and CMV-seropositive.

This clone was seen only once. The rearrangement joins TRBV4-1 to TRBJ2-7; 10 positions agree with TRBD2. Germline V gene lookup returns CDR1 MGHRA and CDR2 YSYEKL. Trimming at V came to 4 bases and at J to 4 bases, leaving 4 bases not matched to a gene. The CDR3 covers 14 residues. The chain's CDR3 is CASSPSGSRYEQYF. DNA of the CDR3: TGCGCCAGCAGCCCTAGCGGGAGTAGGTACGAGCAGTACTTC.

As regards this clone: The junction departs from the called germline gene at one end, perhaps through a read error. This chain uses TRBV7-7 with TRBJ2-7; 9 nucleotides agree with TRBD1. Germline V gene sequence: CDR1 SSHAT, CDR2 FNYEAQ (reference sequence). This CDR3 has 16 residues. The DNA of the CDR3 is TGTGCTAGCAGCCCCTCCGTTAGGACAGGGGTGGGCGAGCAGTACTTC. Protein sequence: CASSPSVRTGVGEQYF.

This chain connects TRBV27 to TRBJ2-3; no reliable D call. V dropped 3 bases and J dropped 3 bases, with 7 bases sitting between them. The CDR3 runs to 13 residues. Per germline, CDR1 MNHEY and CDR2 SMNVEV (reference sequence). CDR3 bases: TGTGCCAGCAGTTTGTCCGCGACAGATACGCAGTATTTT. This gives the protein CASSLSATDTQYF.

The J gene is TRBJ1-1, the V gene TRBV7-3; D is unclear. The CDR3 has 12 residues. Per germline, CDR1 SGHTA and CDR2 FQGTGA. Trimming took off 0 bases at V and 9 bases at J, with 8 bases between the two ends. Here the CDR3 reads CASSLTTEQAFF. As DNA, the CDR3 is TGTGCCAGCAGCTTAACTACGGAGCAAGCTTTCTTT.

The genes are TRBV28 and TRBJ2-4, with 8 bases identical to TRBD2. This CDR3 contains 14 residues. V lost 3 bases, J lost 3 bases, and 1 base stayed unmatched. CDR1 and CDR2 (germline): MDHEN, SYDVKM. DNA of the CDR3: TGTGCCAGCAGTTTTGCGGGGGGCAAAAACATTCAGTACTTC. Amino acids: CASSFAGGKNIQYF.

V is TRBV7-2 and J is TRBJ1-3, with a tentative D call TRBD1 (5 bases). The germline V gene has CDR1 SGHTA and CDR2 FQGNSA. V lost 4 bases to trimming and J lost 0 bases, with 10 bases between them. The length of the CDR3 is 15 residues. DNA of the CDR3: TGTGCCAGCAGCTCATCACAGGTCTCTGGAAACACCATATATTTT. Residues: CASSSSQVSGNTIYF.

The rearrangement uses TRBV7-3 and TRBJ2-3; no definite D call. Germline CDR1 and CDR2: SGHTA and FQGTGA. The V and J ends lost 2 bases and 7 bases respectively, with 10 bases between them. The CDR3 sequence is 13 residues long. CDR3 DNA sequence: TGTGCCAGCAGCTTAGGCGGCCCCTATACGCAGTATTTT. It translates to CASSLGGPYTQYF. Full variable domain (outside the CDR3, taken from reference TRBV7-3 and TRBJ2-3): GAGVSQTPSNKVTEKGKYVELRCDPISGHTALYWYRQSLGQGPEFLIYFQGTGAADDSGLPNDRFFAVRPEGSVSTLKIQRTERGDSAVYLCASSLGGPYTQYFGPGTRLTVL.

The V call is TRBV7-9, the J call TRBJ1-2, with D perhaps matching TRBD1 (6 bases). Germline V CDR1 and CDR2: SEHNR, FQNEAQ (reference sequence). The CDR3 is 13 amino acids. Trimming shortened V by 6 bases and J by 8 bases, and 16 bases separated the two germline ends. The CDR3 sequence: CASRPGGGEGYTF. CDR3 coding DNA: TGTGCCAGCAGACCCGGAGGGGGGGAAGGCTACACCTTC.

The CDR3 DNA follows: TGCAGCGTTGAAATGGTAGACAGGGTTAACTATGGCTACACCTTC. Amino acids: CSVEMVDRVNYGYTF. The V gene is TRBV29-1, the J gene TRBJ1-2; 7 bases fit TRBD1. V lost 2 bases and J lost 1; bases outside the gene matches: 7. CDR1 SQVTM and CDR2 ANQGSEA come from the germline V gene. The CDR3 is made up of 15 amino acids.

The chain has TRBV16 and TRBJ2-3, with D uncertain. Trimming took off 1 base at V and 3 bases at J, with 8 bases between the two ends. The CDR3 runs 14 residues. The V gene's germline CDR1 is KGHSY and CDR2 FQNENV. This CDR3 reads CASSQLTPTDTQYF. The CDR3, as DNA: TGTGCCAGCAGCCAATTGACACCTACAGATACGCAGTATTTT.

The chain uses TRBV7-2 and TRBJ2-7, with a possible D match to TRBD1 (7 bases). This CDR3 contains 15 residues. Germline V gene data show CDR1 as SGHTA and CDR2 as FQGNSA. V gave up 2 bases and J gave up 6 bases, with 17 bases separating them. The DNA for the CDR3 is TGTGCCAGCAGCTTAAAACGGGGGCAGGGGGGCGAGCAGTACTTC. Translating gives CASSLKRGQGGEQYF.

CDR3 region: CAISKRWTSGPTDTQYF. DNA for the CDR3: TGTGCCATCAGTAAACGATGGACTAGCGGGCCCACAGATACGCAGTATTTT. The chain recombines TRBV10-3 with TRBJ2-3, with TRBD2 identical over 11 bases. This CDR3 region has 17 residues. V lost 5 bases and J lost 2; bases outside the gene matches: 9. The germline gives CDR1 ENHRY, CDR2 SYGVKD.

This chain joins TRBV7-3 and TRBJ2-7; 7 bases line up with TRBD2. The CDR3 consists of 16 residues. Per the germline V gene, CDR1 is SGHTA and CDR2 is FQGTGA. Trimming removed 9 bases from V and 3 bases from J; junction bases left unmatched: 17. The CDR3 DNA reads TGTGCCAGGAGGGTGAGACCCGGGACTACGTACTACGAGCAGTACTTC. Translating gives CARRVRPGTTYYEQYF.

The rearrangement links TRBV12-5 to TRBJ2-1; TRBD2 agrees at 7 bases. This CDR3 is 14 amino acids long. V trimming: 6 bases; J trimming: 2 bases; junction bases outside the gene matches: 4. Germline assignment: CDR1 LGHNT and CDR2 FRNRAP. In DNA form, the CDR3 reads TGTGCTAGTGGCAACAGCGGGACCTACAATGAGCAGTTCTTC. Residues: CASGNSGTYNEQFF.

The chain recombines TRBV7-2 with TRBJ2-5; 8 bases line up with TRBD2. The junction had 6 bases not matched to a gene; V was cut back by 4 bases and J by 5 bases. From germline, CDR1 is SGHTA and CDR2 FQGNSA. CDR3 length: 14 amino acids. CDR3 sequence reads: CASSSSGGRETQYF. For the CDR3, the DNA is TGTGCCAGCAGCTCCAGCGGGGGTCGGGAGACCCAGTACTTC.

This sequence joins TRBV27 and TRBJ2-7; 7 bases align to TRBD2. V shed 3 bases, J shed 0 bases, and the junction held 5 bases outside the gene matches. CDR1 is MNHEY, CDR2 SMNVEV, per germline (reference sequence). This CDR3 has 15 residues. CDR3 sequence (DNA): TGTGCCAGCAGTTTGGGACGCGGGGGCTCCTACGAGCAGTACTTC. It specifies CASSLGRGGSYEQYF.

This clone was counted a single time. V is TRBV30 and J is TRBJ1-2, with D tentatively TRBD1 (5 bases). This CDR3 is 17 amino acids long. V dropped 1 base and J dropped 4 bases, with 22 bases sitting between them. The germline V gene encodes CDR1 GTSNPN and CDR2 SVGIG (reference sequence). Here the CDR3 reads CAWSADQRRLQGYGYTF. The DNA for the CDR3 is TGTGCCTGGAGTGCCGATCAAAGACGACTCCAGGGCTATGGCTACACCTTC. The variable domain in full, completed from reference TRBV30 and TRBJ1-2, reads SQTIHQWPATLVQPVGSPLSLECTVEGTSNPNLYWYRQAAGRGLQLLFYSVGIGQISSEVPQNLSASRPQDRQFILSSKKLLLSDSGFYLCAWSADQRRLQGYGYTFGSGTRLTVV.

The V and J genes are TRBV28 and TRBJ2-5; D call uncertain. V lost 2 bases and J 5 bases, leaving 15 bases between the germline ends. Germline CDR1 reads MDHEN; CDR2 reads SYDVKM. This CDR3 region has 15 residues. The CDR3 DNA reads TGTGCCAGCAGTTTAAACCCTGGGCATGTGGAGACCCAGTACTTC. Encoded protein: CASSLNPGHVETQYF.